One sample yielded the 19 T cell receptor beta chains listed below, sequenced in a study of blood T cell repertoires in COVID-19 (dated by TCRdb to about 2020). Library construction relied on the immunoSEQ multiplex PCR assay. In its TCRdb copy, this immuneACCESS table keeps in-frame sequences only and misses some clones. Where compared with another copy, unresolved V genes explain less than half of these, and the others have no known cause. The sample contains around 270,000 clones, about 87% of them found a single time. 2.5% to 4% of the sample belongs to the ten largest clones. Material: PBMCs or T cells enriched from blood (not recorded which). These receptors originate from a woman between 40 and 55 years old who had been exposed to COVID-19.

The chain employs TRBV19 and TRBJ1-4; D perhaps matches TRBD1 (6 bases). Germline V gene lookup returns CDR1 LNHDA and CDR2 SQIVND (reference sequence). The CDR3 runs to 16 residues. The V and J ends lost 3 bases and 7 bases respectively, with 18 bases between them. In DNA, the CDR3 is TGTGCCAGTAGTATTTTAGTGGGCAGGGGTGCTGAAAAACTGTTTTTT. Amino acid sequence: CASSILVGRGAEKLFF.

The chain joins TRBV9 to TRBJ2-1; D is ambiguous. Trimming cost V 2 bases and J 0 bases, with 6 bases left between them. Germline CDR1 and CDR2: SGDLS and YYNGEE. This CDR3 has 14 amino acids. This CDR3 reads CASSVSDSYNEQFF. CDR3 nucleotide sequence: TGTGCCAGCAGCGTGAGCGACTCCTACAATGAGCAGTTCTTC.

This chain links TRBV4-2 with TRBJ1-4; the D gene is possibly TRBD1 (6 bases). Germline-derived CDR1 and CDR2 are LGHNA and YNFKEQ. The CDR3 sequence is 13 residues long. Trimming stripped 2 bases from V and 7 bases from J, with 8 bases between. The CDR3 loop reads CASSQQGSEKLFF. CDR3 sequence (DNA): TGTGCCAGCAGCCAACAGGGGTCTGAAAAACTGTTTTTT.

CDR3 region: CATSREGRGTYEQYV. CDR3 in DNA: TGTGCCACCAGCAGAGAGGGCAGGGGGACCTACGAGCAGTACGTC. V is TRBV15 and J is TRBJ2-7, with 7 bases that match TRBD1. This CDR3 is 15 amino acids long. V lost 0 bases, J lost 2 bases, and 4 bases stayed unmatched. CDR1 LNHNV and CDR2 YYDKDF come from the germline V gene (reference sequence).

CDR3 nucleotides: TGTGCCACCAGCAGGGGTACCGGGACAGGTGCTGCTAATTCACCCCTCCACTTT. This codes for CATSRGTGTGAANSPLHF. The rearrangement uses TRBV15 and TRBJ1-6, with 8 bases that match TRBD1. In germline, CDR1 is LNHNV, CDR2 YYDKDF (reference sequence). V was clipped by 3 bases and J by 6 bases; unmatched bases: 13. This CDR3 spans 18 amino acids.

The chain employs TRBV6-5 and TRBJ1-2; TRBD1 agrees at 9 bases. CDR1 MNHEY and CDR2 SVGAGI come from the germline V gene. This CDR3 is built from 14 residues. Losses at the gene ends were 6 bases for V and 3 bases for J; bases not matched to a gene: 5. CDR3 sequence (DNA): TGTGCCAGCAGGGACAGGGGTCCCCACTATGGCTACACCTTC. It yields the protein CASRDRGPHYGYTF.

The chain carries TRBV28 and TRBJ2-1; D possibly corresponds to TRBD2 (6 bases). V was trimmed by 6 bases and J by 10 bases, leaving 22 bases between them. CDR3 length: 15 amino acids. The V gene's germline CDR1 is MDHEN and CDR2 SYDVKM. CDR3 coding DNA: TGTGCCAGCAGCCCTCGGGGAGGCGCTAAAGCCGAGCAGTTCTTC. This translates into CASSPRGGAKAEQFF.

The chain combines TRBV6-5 with TRBJ1-2, with 8 nucleotides matching TRBD1. Losses at the gene ends were 7 bases for V and 8 bases for J; bases not matched to a gene: 6. This CDR3 has 12 amino acids. Germline CDR1 and CDR2: MNHEY and SVGAGI. Here the CDR3 reads CASTGQGGGYTF. CDR3 nucleotides: TGTGCCAGCACCGGACAGGGTGGAGGCTACACCTTC.

The genes are TRBV18 and TRBJ2-6, with D possibly TRBD2 on 5 matching bases. This CDR3 contains 14 residues. Trimming pared 8 bases from V and 2 bases from J, leaving 10 bases between. Germline CDR1 and CDR2: KGHSH and LQKENI. The DNA for the CDR3 is TGTGCCAGCCACGAGGGAACTGGGGCCAACGTCCTGACTTTC. Its protein is CASHEGTGANVLTF.

This chain uses TRBV11-2 with TRBJ2-7; the D gene is possibly TRBD1 (6 bases). CDR1 SGHAT and CDR2 FQNNGV come from the germline V gene. CDR3 length: 14 amino acids. Trimming stripped 4 bases from V and 4 bases from J, with 14 bases between. This CDR3 is CASSSLQQGYEQYF. The CDR3 bases are TGTGCCAGCAGCTCCTTACAACAGGGTTACGAGCAGTACTTC.

CDR3 in DNA: TGCAGCGTTCAGGACAGGGGGCGCCTGGATAATGAGCAGTTCTTC. As protein: CSVQDRGRLDNEQFF. The chain carries TRBV29-1 and TRBJ2-1; 11 positions agree with TRBD1. In germline, CDR1 is SQVTM, CDR2 ANQGSEA. The CDR3 totals 15 residues. Trimming at V came to 5 bases and at J to 7 bases, leaving 10 bases not matched to a gene.

The chain has TRBV4-3 and TRBJ2-1; 7 nucleotides line up with TRBD1. CDR3 length: 14 residues. V lost 5 bases and J lost 5; bases outside the gene matches: 6. Germline CDR1 and CDR2: LGHNA and YSLEER. The CDR3 sequence is CASSEGQFDNEQFF. The CDR3 DNA is TGCGCCAGCAGCGAGGGACAGTTCGACAATGAGCAGTTCTTC.

This clone was observed a handful of times. The chain is built from TRBV4-2 and TRBJ1-1, with 8 bases aligning to TRBD1. The CDR3 is 15 amino acids. Germline V gene lookup returns CDR1 LGHNA and CDR2 YNFKEQ. With 4 bases clipped from V and 0 bases from J, the junction kept 4 bases outside the gene matches. The CDR3 protein is CASSLGTGMNTEAFF. The CDR3 DNA reads as TGTGCCAGCAGCCTTGGGACAGGTATGAACACTGAAGCTTTCTTT.

The chain combines TRBV30 with TRBJ1-1; the D is unclear. The V end lost 4 bases, the J end lost 4 bases, and 7 bases lay between the germline ends. The germline gives CDR1 GTSNPN, CDR2 SVGIG (reference sequence). The CDR3 totals 11 residues. This chain's CDR3 is CAWNRGTEAFF. In nucleotides, the CDR3 is TGTGCCTGGAATAGAGGCACTGAAGCTTTCTTT. The full variable domain, with the rest looked up from reference TRBV30 and TRBJ1-1, is SQTIHQWPATLVQPVGSPLSLECTVEGTSNPNLYWYRQAAGRGLQLLFYSVGIGQISSEVPQNLSASRPQDRQFILSSKKLLLSDSGFYLCAWNRGTEAFFGQGTRLTVV.

The chain recombines TRBV19 with TRBJ1-2; D remains ambiguous. The CDR3 runs 13 residues. Germline lookup yields CDR1 LNHDA and CDR2 SQIVND (reference sequence). V was clipped by 10 bases and J by 2 bases, with 14 bases between them. In DNA, the CDR3 is TGTGCCACCCAGGAACAGAGAAACTATGGCTACACCTTC. It specifies CATQEQRNYGYTF.

This clone was counted once. This CDR3 reads CSAHPPLGLAGGDTQYF. Here the CDR3 DNA reads TGCAGCGCCCACCCGCCCCTAGGGCTAGCGGGAGGGGATACGCAGTATTTT. The V gene is TRBV29-1, the J gene TRBJ2-3, with 12 bases fitting TRBD2. The CDR3 contains 17 residues. Germline V CDR1 and CDR2: SQVTM, ANQGSEA. V gave up 7 bases and J gave up 6 bases; unmatched junction bases: 17.

The chain recombines TRBV7-6 with TRBJ1-3; no reliable D call. The CDR3 runs 16 residues. The V and J ends lost 5 bases and 0 bases respectively, with 14 bases between them. Per germline, CDR1 SGHVS and CDR2 FNYEAQ. The CDR3 region is CASSAVTTNSGNTIYF. CDR3 in DNA: TGTGCCAGCAGCGCCGTGACTACCAACTCTGGAAACACCATATATTTT.

The chain recombines TRBV30 with TRBJ1-1, with D hard to call. Germline V CDR1 and CDR2: GTSNPN, SVGIG (reference sequence). The CDR3 covers 12 residues. V was trimmed by 0 bases and J by 7 bases, leaving 9 bases between them. For the CDR3, the DNA is TGTGCCTGGAGTGTAACAGCCAGTGAAGCTTTCTTT. Protein: CAWSVTASEAFF. Based on the CDR3 plus reference TRBV30 and TRBJ1-1, the full variable domain is SQTIHQWPATLVQPVGSPLSLECTVEGTSNPNLYWYRQAAGRGLQLLFYSVGIGQISSEVPQNLSASRPQDRQFILSSKKLLLSDSGFYLCAWSVTASEAFFGQGTRLTVV.

The chain recombines TRBV6-2 or TRBV6-3 with TRBJ2-5; D unclear. Deletions cut 1 base from V and 1 base from J, with 7 bases between. This CDR3 region has 14 residues. Germline V gene sequence: CDR1 MNHEY, CDR2 SVGEGT. CDR3 DNA: TGTGCCAGCAGTTACTTGGCAGGCCAAGAGACCCAGTACTTC. Residues: CASSYLAGQETQYF.